This TCR beta chain was obtained from a study of early T cells in non-severe SARS-CoV-2 infection. This CDR3 comprises 14 residues. Germline V gene lookup returns CDR1 SGHTA and CDR2 FQGNSA. MiXCR, run by TCRdb on the 5' RACE reads, gives a single entry per CDR3 protein. The sample lists 76,000 or so distinct CDR3 sequences; around 10% were seen once. As regards this clonotype: A much larger clonotype is one base distant, so this may be a read error.

This chain joins TRBV7-2 and TRBJ2-2; D might be TRBD1 or TRBD2, each matching 6 bases. The sample was whole blood. This TCR was sampled from an adult who was a healthcare worker with PCR-confirmed SARS-CoV-2 infection or an uninfected control (not recorded which). CDR3 in DNA: TGTGCCAGCAACTTAGGAGGGGGGACCGGGGAGCTGTTTTTT. Protein product: CASNLGGGTGELFF.